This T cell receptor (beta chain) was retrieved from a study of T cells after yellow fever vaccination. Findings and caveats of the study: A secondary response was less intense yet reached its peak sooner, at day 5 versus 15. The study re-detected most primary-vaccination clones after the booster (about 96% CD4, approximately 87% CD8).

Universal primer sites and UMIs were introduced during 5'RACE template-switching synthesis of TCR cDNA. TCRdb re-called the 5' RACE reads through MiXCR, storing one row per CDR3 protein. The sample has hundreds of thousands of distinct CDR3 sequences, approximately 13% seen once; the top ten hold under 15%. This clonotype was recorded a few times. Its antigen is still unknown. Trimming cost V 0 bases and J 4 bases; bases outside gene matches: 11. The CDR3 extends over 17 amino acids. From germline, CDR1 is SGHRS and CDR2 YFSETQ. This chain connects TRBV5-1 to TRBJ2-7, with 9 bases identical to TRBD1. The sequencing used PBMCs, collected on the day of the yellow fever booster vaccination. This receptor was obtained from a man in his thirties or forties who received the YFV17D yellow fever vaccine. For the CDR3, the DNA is TGCGCCAGCAGCTTGGCCCCAACAGGGGGCTTGAGTTACGAGCAGTACTTC. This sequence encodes CASSLAPTGGLSYEQYF. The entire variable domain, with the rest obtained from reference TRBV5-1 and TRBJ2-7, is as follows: KAGVTQTPRYLIKTRGQQVTLSCSPISGHRSVSWYQQTPGQGLQFLFEYFSETQRNKGNFPGRFSGRQFSNSRSEMNVSTLELGDSALYLCASSLAPTGGLSYEQYFGPGTRLTVT.